This entry lists 14 T cell receptor beta chains sequenced from one sample in a study of T cell repertoires in cytomegalovirus infection. TCRdb recomputed calls from the reads with MiXCR, one row per CDR3 protein. The repertoire holds about 110,000 distinct CDR3 sequences, with about 30% as singletons. No antigen has been assigned to these receptors. This sample comprised CD8+ T cells from cultured PBMCs, obtained from culture after CMV antigen stimulation. These receptors came from a human donor in good health (CMV status not recorded). Some clones in this sample may be carry-over from other donors' samples.

This chain joins TRBV7-9 and TRBJ2-3; 7 positions match TRBD1. The CDR3 has 15 residues. CDR1 SEHNR and CDR2 FQNEAQ come from the germline V gene (reference sequence). Unmatched junction bases numbered 3, after V lost 2 bases and J lost 1 base. CDR3 DNA sequence: TGTGCCAGCAGCTTATCCGGGACAGGCACAGATACGCAGTATTTT. It specifies CASSLSGTGTDTQYF.

This clonotype has a handful of counts. The chain links TRBV4-1 to TRBJ1-2; 9 bases fit TRBD1. Germline V gene data show CDR1 as MGHRA and CDR2 as YSYEKL. The trim removed 4 bases at V and 4 bases at J, leaving 7 bases unmatched. The CDR3 length is 15 residues. CDR3 in DNA: TGCGCCAGCAGCCCGGGACAGGGAGCCCTCTATGGCTACACCTTC. It encodes CASSPGQGALYGYTF.

This clonotype was picked up many times. The chain carries TRBV7-8 and TRBJ2-1; D might be TRBD2 (5 bases). The V and J ends lost 0 bases and 5 bases respectively, with 11 bases between them. Germline CDR1 and CDR2: SGHVS and FQNEAQ. The CDR3 is made up of 15 amino acids. DNA for the CDR3: TGTGCCAGCAGCTTAGCGAGGGCAGCTAACAATGAGCAGTTCTTC. The encoded protein is CASSLARAANNEQFF.

This clonotype was seen a handful of times. The CDR3 region is CASSSGSPGSGNTIYF. In nucleotides, the CDR3 is TGTGCCAGCAGTTCCGGGTCCCCTGGCTCTGGAAACACCATATATTTT. The gene calls are TRBV2 and TRBJ1-3, with no clear D. Germline CDR1 and CDR2: SNHLY and FYNNEI. CDR3 size: 16 residues. Deletions cut 5 bases from V and 0 bases from J, with 14 bases between.

This clonotype was recorded at least ten times. The V call is TRBV7-8, the J call TRBJ2-1; TRBD1 matches at 8 bases. V trimming: 2 bases; J trimming: 6 bases; junction bases outside the gene matches: 6. The germline V gene encodes CDR1 SGHVS and CDR2 FQNEAQ. CDR3 length: 15 residues. CDR3 residues: CASSLLRDRFNEQFF. The CDR3 DNA is TGTGCCAGCAGCTTACTCCGGGACAGGTTCAATGAGCAGTTCTTC.

This clonotype was counted a single time. V usage is TRBV5-4 and J usage is TRBJ2-2; TRBD1 agrees at 10 bases. The CDR3 is made up of 16 amino acids. Trimming took 2 bases from V and 4 from J; bases not matched to a gene: 5. Germline lookup yields CDR1 SGHNT and CDR2 YYREEE (reference sequence). The chain's CDR3 is CASSLAGTGVTGELFF. The CDR3 bases are TGTGCCAGCAGCTTAGCCGGGACAGGGGTCACCGGGGAGCTGTTTTTT.

This chain joins TRBV29-1 and TRBJ2-7; maybe TRBD1 (5 bases). Trimming stripped 5 bases from V and 3 bases from J, with 8 bases between. Germline V gives CDR1 SQVTM, CDR2 ANQGSEA. The CDR3 has 11 residues. The CDR3 DNA reads TGCAGCGTTAGACAGAGCTACGAGCAGTACTTC. Protein sequence: CSVRQSYEQYF.

Turning to this clonotype: Relative to the germline gene, one junction end is altered; a read error may explain this. The V gene is TRBV7-6, the J gene TRBJ2-3, with 8 nucleotides matching TRBD2. This CDR3 contains 13 residues. CDR1 is SGHVS, CDR2 FNYEAQ, per germline. Written as DNA, the CDR3 is TGTGTCAGCAGCCCCGGGAGGGGAGATACGCAGTATTTT. Its protein product is CVSSPGRGDTQYF.

Only a few counts were recorded for this clonotype. The V call is TRBV27, the J call TRBJ1-1, with D unclear. Trimming left V 6 bases short and J 4 bases short, with 18 bases between. The CDR3 is 15 amino acids. Per germline, CDR1 MNHEY and CDR2 SMNVEV (reference sequence). This CDR3 is CASSPWGGSPTEAFF. Written as DNA, the CDR3 is TGTGCCAGCAGCCCATGGGGAGGTTCGCCCACTGAAGCTTTCTTT.

This chain connects TRBV5-5 to TRBJ1-1, with D unresolved. In germline, CDR1 is SGHKS, CDR2 YYEKEE (reference sequence). Trimming left V 0 bases short and J 2 bases short, with 14 bases between. The CDR3 loop spans 16 amino acids. The CDR3, as DNA: TGTGCCAGCAGCTTGGTCCTGGGGATGGGTAACACTGAAGCTTTCTTT. This codes for CASSLVLGMGNTEAFF.

V and J are TRBV7-9 and TRBJ2-1, with a tentative D call TRBD2 (5 bases). Germline CDR1 SEHNR, CDR2 FQNEAQ (reference sequence). There are 16 residues in the CDR3. V was shortened by 5 bases and J by 4 bases, with 18 bases between the two germline ends. As DNA, the CDR3 is TGTGCCAGCAGCGACCGCGGGCAAACGCTATACAATGAGCAGTTCTTC. This translates into CASSDRGQTLYNEQFF.

The rearrangement joins TRBV5-4 to TRBJ1-1; 10 bases are a match to TRBD1. This CDR3 region has 17 residues. V shed 3 bases, J shed 0 bases, and the junction held 8 bases outside the gene matches. Germline assignment: CDR1 SGHNT and CDR2 YYREEE (reference sequence). The CDR3 coding sequence is TGTGCCAGCAGCTCGGAGGGACAGGGGCCTTTGAACACTGAAGCTTTCTTT. Its protein is CASSSEGQGPLNTEAFF.

In its sample, this clonotype was seen many times. V usage is TRBV7-8 and J usage is TRBJ1-5, with D maybe TRBD1 (6 bases). Trimming removed 5 bases at V and 7 bases at J, with 15 bases between. CDR3 length: 14 residues. Germline V gives CDR1 SGHVS, CDR2 FQNEAQ. CDR3 amino acids: CASSKSRGGQPQHF. CDR3 DNA: TGTGCCAGCAGCAAATCCAGGGGAGGCCAGCCCCAGCATTTT.

This clonotype was recorded a few times. The V call is TRBV27, the J call TRBJ2-7; D unresolved. CDR3 length equals 11 residues. V shed 6 bases and J shed 2 bases, with 5 bases lying between them. Germline CDR1 MNHEY, CDR2 SMNVEV (reference sequence). The chain's CDR3 is CASRAAYEQYF. CDR3 coding DNA: TGTGCCAGCAGGGCCGCCTACGAGCAGTACTTC.